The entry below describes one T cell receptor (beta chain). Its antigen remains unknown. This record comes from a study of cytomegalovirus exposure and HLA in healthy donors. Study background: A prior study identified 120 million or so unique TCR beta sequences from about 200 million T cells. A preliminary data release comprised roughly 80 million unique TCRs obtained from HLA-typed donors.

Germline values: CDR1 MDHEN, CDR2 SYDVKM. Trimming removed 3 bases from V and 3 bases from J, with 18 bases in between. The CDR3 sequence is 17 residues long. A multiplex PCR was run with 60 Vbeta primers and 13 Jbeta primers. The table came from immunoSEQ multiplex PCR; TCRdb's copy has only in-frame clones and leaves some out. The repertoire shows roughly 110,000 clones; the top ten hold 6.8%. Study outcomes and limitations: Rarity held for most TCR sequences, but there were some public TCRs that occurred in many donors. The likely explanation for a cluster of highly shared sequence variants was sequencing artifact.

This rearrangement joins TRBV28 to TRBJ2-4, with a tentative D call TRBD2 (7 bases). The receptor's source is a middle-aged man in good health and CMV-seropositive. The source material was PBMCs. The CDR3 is CASSLGGPPLGKNIQYF. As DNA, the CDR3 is TGTGCCAGCAGTTTGGGGGGGCCTCCCTTAGGCAAAAACATTCAGTACTTC.